The clone carrying this T cell receptor beta chain has at least ten counts. Its antigen is as yet unknown. Arm-PCR of CDR3 regions and iRepertoire HTBI primers were the basis on which TCR beta libraries were built. Using its own MiXCR run on the multiplex PCR reads, TCRdb lists one record per CDR3 protein. The sample has about 530,000 distinct CDR3 sequences; about 15% are singletons. Sample time point: newly diagnosed GD, antithyroid drugs for less than 3 months. The authors made the TCR library using RNA they extracted from PBMCs. This sample is drawn from a study of regulatory T cells in long-lasting Graves disease. V shed 3 bases and J shed 3 bases, with 8 bases lying between them. The CDR3 covers 14 residues. The study, taken as a whole, reports: TRBV28 was favored in persistent disease, as were TRBJ1-2 and TRBJ2-5.

These data also featured in a second study, about T cells in Graves' hyperthyroidism and ophthalmopathy.

This clonotype was sampled from a middle-aged woman with Graves disease. The chain combines TRBV12-3 or TRBV12-4 with TRBJ2-2; D not certain. Sequencing used peripheral blood mononuclear cells (PBMCs), obtained at new diagnosis, from a patient treated with antithyroid drugs. The CDR3 protein is CASSLTVDTGELFF. CDR3 coding DNA: TGTGCCAGCAGTTTGACTGTGGACACCGGGGAGCTGTTTTTT.